This T cell receptor beta chain was recorded in a study of control samples from healthy donors and cancer patients. Germline trimming cut 3 bases from V and 6 bases from J; bases unmatched to any gene: 1. Germline values: CDR1 SQVTM, CDR2 ANQGSEA. The CDR3 loop spans 11 amino acids. Profiling relied on immunoSEQ multiplex PCR, and the TCRdb table lists in-frame clones only, not all of them. The sample yields about 110,000 clones, roughly four fifths seen once. Sequenced sample: blood. The gene calls are TRBV29-1 and TRBJ1-2; 7 nucleotides line up with TRBD1. This sequence was found in a man aged 18 to 29 in good health. The DNA of the CDR3 is TGCAGCGTTGACAGGGGGAATGGCTACACCTTC. Translation: CSVDRGNGYTF.